This entry lists 9 T cell receptor beta chains sequenced from one sample in a study of PD-L1 blockade in urothelial cancer. Time point here: peripheral blood 6 weeks after treatment start. Data came from immunoSEQ multiplex PCR; TCRdb stores just in-frame clones and leaves some out. Of 48,000 or so clones in the sample, about 82% are singletons; the top ten hold approximately 8.2%. The specimen was PBMCs, collected around atezolizumab (anti-PD-L1) treatment. These receptors were collected from a man aged 65 to 85 with urothelial cancer.

This clone has only a few counts. J is TRBJ1-2 and V is TRBV19; 9 bases are a match to TRBD1. This CDR3 comprises 14 residues. Germline CDR1 is LNHDA and CDR2 is SQIVND (reference sequence). V trimming: 3 bases; J trimming: 7 bases; junction bases outside the gene matches: 6. The CDR3 loop is CASSMTGGTGGYTF. CDR3 coding DNA: TGTGCCAGTAGTATGACAGGGGGTACTGGTGGCTACACCTTC.

V gene TRBV29-1 combines with J gene TRBJ2-7; 7 positions match TRBD1. The CDR3 has 15 residues. Germline CDR1 reads SQVTM; CDR2 reads ANQGSEA. V lost 0 bases, J lost 3 bases, and 8 bases stayed unmatched. CDR3 DNA sequence: TGCAGCGTTGAAGAGAAAGGCAGGGGGATCTACGAGCAGTACTTC. It translates to CSVEEKGRGIYEQYF.

This chain links TRBV6-1 with TRBJ1-3; 9 positions match TRBD1. V lost 5 bases to trimming and J lost 2 bases; unmatched junction nucleotides: 4. CDR3 length: 15 amino acids. Looked up from germline, CDR1 is MNHNS and CDR2 is SASEGT. CDR3: CASSSWTGAGNTIYF. CDR3 in DNA: TGTGCCAGCAGTAGCTGGACAGGGGCTGGAAACACCATATATTTT.

This clone has just a few counts. The V gene is TRBV27, the J gene TRBJ1-3; no clear D. Germline V gives CDR1 MNHEY, CDR2 SMNVEV (reference sequence). V was shortened by 7 bases and J by 2 bases, with 9 bases between the two germline ends. CDR3 length: 13 amino acids. The CDR3 loop is CASISLAGNTIYF. The CDR3 bases are TGTGCCAGCATATCTCTTGCTGGAAACACCATATATTTT.

This chain uses TRBV7-9 with TRBJ2-1, with 14 bases lining up with TRBD2. Germline-derived CDR1 and CDR2 are SEHNR and FQNEAQ (reference sequence). The length of the CDR3 is 13 residues. For the CDR3, the DNA is TGTGGAGATTCGACTAGCGGGAGGGATGAGCAGTTCTTC. Encoded protein: CGDSTSGRDEQFF.

V is TRBV4-1 and J is TRBJ2-2; D is perhaps TRBD2 (5 bases). CDR1 and CDR2 from the germline V gene are MGHRA and YSYEKL. Trimming left V 0 bases short and J 2 bases short, with 16 bases between. The CDR3 length is 18 residues. The CDR3 bases are TGCGCCAGCAGCCAAGATCCCCCCGAGCGGCTTAACACCGGGGAGCTGTTTTTT. It specifies CASSQDPPERLNTGELFF.

This CDR3 reads CASSESWNTEAFF. Here the CDR3 DNA reads TGTGCCAGCAGTGAATCATGGAACACTGAAGCTTTCTTT. The rearrangement joins TRBV2 to TRBJ1-1, with D hard to call. Germline CDR1 is SNHLY and CDR2 is FYNNEI. V lost 2 bases, J lost 1 base, and 5 bases lay in between. This CDR3 has 13 residues.

This clone was observed once. The chain has TRBV10-3 and TRBJ1-5; maybe TRBD1 (6 bases). The CDR3 totals 12 residues. Germline-derived CDR1 and CDR2 are ENHRY and SYGVKD. The germline V and J ends were trimmed by 6 bases and 7 bases, with 10 bases remaining between them. The CDR3 reads CAIREQGQPQHF. The CDR3 coding sequence is TGTGCCATCAGGGAACAGGGCCAGCCCCAGCATTTT.

This clone was seen only a few times. The rearrangement uses TRBV5-4 and TRBJ1-2, with D possibly matching TRBD1 (6 bases). CDR3 length: 14 amino acids. With 0 bases removed from V and 4 bases from J, the gap between germline ends came to 10 bases. Germline V lookup: CDR1 SGHNT, CDR2 YYREEE (reference sequence). The CDR3 DNA follows: TGTGCCAGCAGCTTGGCCGGGGGGGCCTATGGCTACACCTTC. The encoded protein is CASSLAGGAYGYTF.